This is a list of T cell receptor beta chains from one sample in a study of blood T cell repertoires in COVID-19. Clones were read by immunoSEQ multiplex PCR, and TCRdb kept only the in-frame ones, dropping some. Here the sample spans approximately 120,000 clones, roughly 84% being singletons. The specimen sequenced was peripheral blood. These receptors were obtained from a woman older than 75 with acute or convalescent COVID-19. CDR3s include the opening cysteine and the closing phenylalanine or tryptophan. The D gene is left open where the match is weak. The listing skips clone size in some rows; elsewhere it reads once, few, many or a size class.

clone size	V gene	D gene	J gene	CDR3 DNA	CDR3 protein
few	TRBV12-5	.	TRBJ1-2	TGTGCTAGTGGTTTGAGCGGAAGCTATGGCTACACCTTC	CASGLSGSYGYTF
once	TRBV6-2/TRBV6-3	.	TRBJ2-1	TGTGCCAGCAGCTTCGGGGGTGAGCAGTTCTTC	CASSFGGEQFF
.	TRBV19	TRBD2	TRBJ2-1	TGTGCCAGTAGTATAGGGCTAGCGGGGGGGAGCAATGAGCAGTTCTTC	CASSIGLAGGSNEQFF
.	TRBV5-1	.	TRBJ2-2	TGCGCCAGCAGCTTTCGGGAAATCAACACCGGGGAGCTGTTTTTT	CASSFREINTGELFF
.	TRBV19	TRBD1	TRBJ2-1	TGTGCCAGTAGTATCATTCGGGGACAGGGGTTCCACAATGAGCAGTTCTTC	CASSIIRGQGFHNEQFF
.	TRBV28	.	TRBJ1-5	TGTGCCGCCTTTGAAGGAGTCGGCAGCCTCGTGGTTTATAGCAATCAGCCCCAGCATTTT	CAAFEGVGSLVVYSNQPQHF
.	TRBV12-3/TRBV12-4	TRBD1	TRBJ1-1	TGTGCCAGCAGCTTGGACAGGTTCGCTGAAGCTTTCTTT	CASSLDRFAEAFF
.	TRBV28	.	TRBJ2-7	TGTGCCAGCAGTTTTACGGGAGCACAATACGAGCAGTACTTC	CASSFTGAQYEQYF
.	TRBV5-6	TRBD2	TRBJ2-7	TGTGCCAGCAGCGACATAGCGGGAGGGAAAAATCAATACGAGCAGTACTTC	CASSDIAGGKNQYEQYF
.	TRBV15	TRBD1	TRBJ2-7	TGTGCCACCAGCAGGGGCCCCGGGACAGGGGCATGGGAGCAGTACTTC	CATSRGPGTGAWEQYF
once	TRBV5-8	.	TRBJ2-5	TGTGCCAGCAGCTCCCGGGAGAGAGTAGAGACCCAGTACTTC	CASSSRERVETQYF
.	TRBV7-2	TRBD1	TRBJ1-2	TGTGCCAGCAGCTTAGCCGGGACAGGGACTAACTATGGCTACACCTTC	CASSLAGTGTNYGYTF
.	TRBV5-6	.	TRBJ1-1	TGTGCCAGCAGCTCCACTTTTGGGCTGAACACTGAAGCTTTCTTT	CASSSTFGLNTEAFF
.	TRBV3-1/TRBV3-2	TRBD2	TRBJ2-5	TGTGCCAGCAGCCAGATTCTAGCGGTCCAAGAGACCCAGTACTTC	CASSQILAVQETQYF
.	TRBV3-1/TRBV3-2	.	TRBJ1-1	TGTGCCAGCAGCCTAACTTCTACTGAAGCTTTCTTT	CASSLTSTEAFF